The next 7 T cell receptor beta chains were all read from a single sample in a study of cytomegalovirus exposure and HLA in healthy donors. Researchers ran the PCR with 60 Vbeta and 13 Jbeta primers. Libraries were prepared by immunoSEQ multiplex PCR; TCRdb keeps only in-frame clonotypes and omits some of them. The data hold about 160,000 clones, with roughly 80% observed a single time. The sequenced sample consisted of PBMCs. The receptors originated from a man aged 25 to 40 in good health and CMV-seropositive.

The rearrangement links TRBV6-6 to TRBJ2-6, with D possibly being TRBD1 (6 bases). This CDR3 has 15 residues. Trimming removed 5 bases at V and 0 bases at J, with 8 bases between. Germline assignment: CDR1 MNHNY and CDR2 SVGAGI (reference sequence). This CDR3 reads CASSAQGSGANVLTF. Written as DNA, the CDR3 is TGTGCCAGCAGTGCACAGGGCTCTGGGGCCAACGTCCTGACTTTC.

The chain combines TRBV7-9 with TRBJ2-7, with TRBD2 matching over 11 bases. The CDR3 has 19 amino acids. Germline V gives CDR1 SEHNR, CDR2 FQNEAQ (reference sequence). Trimming took 3 bases from V and 2 from J; bases not matched to a gene: 15. CDR3 bases: TGTGCCAGCAGCTTCCCTAGCGGGGGGATTTTAGGGACCACCTACGAGCAGTACTTC. Protein sequence: CASSFPSGGILGTTYEQYF.

The chain carries TRBV5-1 and TRBJ2-3; 12 nucleotides line up with TRBD2. This CDR3 comprises 16 residues. With V trimmed by 4 bases and J by 5 bases, 8 bases remained unmatched. Germline CDR1 is SGHRS and CDR2 is YFSETQ. CDR3 nucleotides: TGCGCCAGCAGCCTCCTAGCGGGGGGGCAGGGAGATACGCAGTATTTT. Translation: CASSLLAGGQGDTQYF.

The table lists this clone with a few counts. The chain carries TRBV5-1 and TRBJ1-4; D is possibly TRBD1 (6 bases). The CDR3 length is 15 residues. V lost 5 bases and J 2 bases, leaving 13 bases between the germline ends. CDR1 and CDR2 (germline): SGHRS, YFSETQ. The CDR3 DNA reads TGCGCCAGCAGGGAAGGCGGGGGCACTAATGAAAAACTGTTTTTT. Its protein is CASREGGGTNEKLFF.

J is TRBJ2-5 and V is TRBV7-2, with D possibly being TRBD2 (6 bases). The V gene lost 1 base and the J gene lost 5 bases, with 11 bases spanning the gap. This CDR3 spans 14 amino acids. Looked up from germline, CDR1 is SGHTA and CDR2 is FQGNSA. The CDR3 coding sequence is TGTGCCAGCAGCTTAGACCAGCGGGTGGAGACCCAGTACTTC. Its translation: CASSLDQRVETQYF.

This clone was seen more than once but under ten times. V usage is TRBV10-2 and J usage is TRBJ1-1; TRBD1 matches 7 bases. CDR3 length: 14 amino acids. Germline V CDR1 and CDR2: WSHSY, SAAADI. V trimming: 2 bases; J trimming: 11 bases; junction bases outside the gene matches: 11. CDR3 DNA sequence: TGCGCCAGCAGTGAGGGGGACAGCCCACAAAGGGCTTTCTTT. Amino acids: CASSEGDSPQRAFF.

The rearrangement links TRBV5-1 to TRBJ1-6; D ambiguous. Germline V CDR1 and CDR2: SGHRS, YFSETQ. Trimming removed 4 bases from V and 6 bases from J, with 14 bases in between. CDR3 length equals 15 residues. In DNA, the CDR3 is TGCGCCAGCAGCGAGGGCCCGCTGGGTAATTCACCCCTCCACTTT. Translating gives CASSEGPLGNSPLHF. The full variable domain, its missing parts supplied by reference TRBV5-1 and TRBJ1-6, is KAGVTQTPRYLIKTRGQQVTLSCSPISGHRSVSWYQQTPGQGLQFLFEYFSETQRNKGNFPGRFSGRQFSNSRSEMNVSTLELGDSALYLCASSEGPLGNSPLHFGNGTRLTVT.